The present T cell receptor (beta chain) was sequenced within a study of T-cell reconstitution after alpha-beta-depleted transplantation in children. The table lists this clonotype with many counts. A library of TCRbeta sequences, prepared with unique molecular identifiers, was generated. TCRdb analysed the PCR reads with MiXCR anew, one entry per CDR3 protein. In the table there are some 350,000 distinct CDR3 sequences, about 16% of which are singletons. The V gene's germline CDR1 is LNHNV and CDR2 YYDKDF (reference sequence). The V gene lost 1 base and the J gene lost 6 bases, with 23 bases spanning the gap. CDR3 length: 18 residues.

Source: PBMCs, mostly from graft donor cells, taken 360 days after TCRalphabeta/CD19-depleted stem cell transplant. The chain employs TRBV15 and TRBJ2-3; D possibly corresponds to TRBD1 (6 bases). The receptor's source is a male patient under 10 years old who had a stem cell transplant for acute lymphoblastic leukemia, so the T cells may come from the graft donor. CDR3 amino acids: CATSRGKGGLGAADTQYF. Here the CDR3 DNA reads TGTGCCACCAGCAGAGGGAAGGGTGGCCTGGGGGCGGCGGATACGCAGTATTTT.